A selection of T cell receptor beta chains follows, all from one sample in a study of identical twins. TCRdb recomputed calls from the 5' RACE reads with MiXCR, one row per CDR3 protein. The table shows 1.5 million to 2 million distinct CDR3 sequences, with about 30% occurring only once. Material for sequencing was cord blood. The receptor set was obtained from a newborn girl in good health. CDR3s include the opening cysteine and the closing phenylalanine or tryptophan. D genes are given only for firm matches. Where a row states a size, it is once, few, many or the class of an expanded clone; other rows omit it.

j_gene: TRBJ2-7; abundance: many; v_gene: TRBV20-1; len: 14; d_gene: TRBD2; CDR3aa: CSAILAVGPYEQYF; CDR3nt: TGCAGTGCTATCCTAGCGGTGGGCCCCTACGAGCAGTACTTC
j_gene: TRBJ2-7; abundance: .; v_gene: TRBV7-2; len: 14; d_gene: .; CDR3aa: CASSHPALACEQYF; CDR3nt: TGTGCCAGCAGTCACCCAGCACTAGCCTGCGAGCAGTACTTC
j_gene: TRBJ2-7; abundance: .; v_gene: TRBV28; len: 13; d_gene: .; CDR3aa: CASNLEMSYEQYF; CDR3nt: TGTGCCAGCAATCTGGAGATGAGCTACGAGCAGTACTTC
j_gene: TRBJ2-1; abundance: few; v_gene: TRBV7-2; len: 16; d_gene: TRBD2; CDR3aa: CASSLVAGALYNEQFF; CDR3nt: TGTGCCAGCAGCTTAGTAGCGGGGGCCCTTTACAATGAGCAGTTCTTC
j_gene: TRBJ2-7; abundance: few; v_gene: TRBV20-1; len: 13; d_gene: .; CDR3aa: CSAAYESSYEQYF; CDR3nt: TGCAGTGCTGCGTATGAAAGCTCCTACGAGCAGTACTTC
j_gene: TRBJ2-1; abundance: .; v_gene: TRBV20-1; len: 13; d_gene: .; CDR3aa: CSASRGLQETQFF; CDR3nt: TGCAGTGCTAGTCGCGGGCTCCAAGAGACCCAGTTCTTC
j_gene: TRBJ2-1; abundance: few; v_gene: TRBV7-2; len: 13; d_gene: TRBD2; CDR3aa: CASSPYGRDEQFF; CDR3nt: TGTGCCAGCAGCCCCTACGGGAGGGATGAGCAGTTCTTC
j_gene: TRBJ2-1; abundance: .; v_gene: TRBV12-3/TRBV12-4; len: 15; d_gene: .; CDR3aa: CASSLSGVAHNEQFF; CDR3nt: TGTGCCAGCAGTCTTAGCGGAGTGGCCCACAATGAGCAGTTCTTC
j_gene: TRBJ2-1; abundance: .; v_gene: TRBV10-3; len: 16; d_gene: TRBD1; CDR3aa: CAISDGTGGSYNEQFF; CDR3nt: TGTGCCATCAGTGATGGGACAGGGGGCTCCTACAATGAGCAGTTCTTC
j_gene: TRBJ2-5; abundance: few; v_gene: TRBV20-1; len: 15; d_gene: TRBD2; CDR3aa: CSASKGTSQQETQYF; CDR3nt: TGCAGTGCTAGTAAAGGGACTAGCCAGCAAGAGACCCAGTACTTC
j_gene: TRBJ2-7; abundance: few; v_gene: TRBV6-1; len: 13; d_gene: .; CDR3aa: CASSESGETEQYF; CDR3nt: TGTGCCAGCAGTGAATCCGGGGAGACCGAGCAGTACTTC
j_gene: TRBJ1-6; abundance: .; v_gene: TRBV12-3/TRBV12-4; len: 13; d_gene: .; CDR3aa: CASSEGADSPLHF; CDR3nt: TGTGCCAGCTCGGAAGGGGCGGATTCACCCCTCCACTTT
j_gene: TRBJ2-1; abundance: .; v_gene: TRBV5-1; len: 15; d_gene: TRBD2; CDR3aa: CAGSFRTSGGNEQFF; CDR3nt: TGCGCCGGCAGCTTTAGGACTAGCGGGGGAAATGAGCAGTTCTTC
j_gene: TRBJ2-2; abundance: .; v_gene: TRBV5-8; len: 17; d_gene: TRBD1; CDR3aa: CASSSGTGFLNTGELFF; CDR3nt: TGTGCCAGCAGCTCGGGGACAGGTTTCTTGAACACCGGGGAGCTGTTTTTT
j_gene: TRBJ2-3; abundance: .; v_gene: TRBV28; len: 18; d_gene: .; CDR3aa: CASSLCPQGRVDADTQYF; CDR3nt: TGTGCCAGCAGTTTATGCCCACAAGGAAGAGTGGATGCAGATACGCAGTATTTT
j_gene: TRBJ2-1; abundance: many; v_gene: TRBV5-1; len: 16; d_gene: .; CDR3aa: CASSPLGRGSYNEQFF; CDR3nt: TGCGCCAGCAGCCCCCTCGGGAGAGGATCCTACAATGAGCAGTTCTTC
j_gene: TRBJ2-7; abundance: few; v_gene: TRBV3-1; len: 14; d_gene: .; CDR3aa: CASRNSRRVHEQYF; CDR3nt: TGTGCCAGCAGGAACAGCAGACGGGTCCACGAGCAGTACTTC
j_gene: TRBJ2-7; abundance: .; v_gene: TRBV24-1; len: 11; d_gene: .; CDR3aa: CATSINFEQYF; CDR3nt: TGTGCCACCAGTATAAACTTCGAGCAGTACTTC
j_gene: TRBJ2-1; abundance: few; v_gene: TRBV6-6; len: 14; d_gene: TRBD2; CDR3aa: CASNGSGRGGEQFF; CDR3nt: TGTGCCAGCAATGGCAGCGGGAGGGGTGGTGAGCAGTTCTTC
j_gene: TRBJ2-7; abundance: .; v_gene: TRBV6-5; len: 13; d_gene: .; CDR3aa: CASRPGPSYEQYF; CDR3nt: TGTGCCAGCCGCCCGGGGCCCTCCTACGAGCAGTACTTC
j_gene: TRBJ2-1; abundance: many; v_gene: TRBV28; len: 16; d_gene: TRBD2; CDR3aa: CASSLVRLAGFNEQFF; CDR3nt: TGTGCCAGCAGTTTAGTTCGGCTAGCGGGCTTCAATGAGCAGTTCTTC
j_gene: TRBJ2-7; abundance: once; v_gene: TRBV9; len: 17; d_gene: TRBD1; CDR3aa: CASSVGYGTGSSYEQYF; CDR3nt: TGTGCCAGCAGCGTAGGTTACGGGACAGGGAGCTCCTACGAGCAGTACTTC
j_gene: TRBJ1-1; abundance: .; v_gene: TRBV6-1; len: 10; d_gene: TRBD1; CDR3aa: CASKDRAAFF; CDR3nt: TGTGCCAGCAAGGACAGGGCAGCTTTCTTT
j_gene: TRBJ2-7; abundance: .; v_gene: TRBV5-1; len: 17; d_gene: TRBD1; CDR3aa: CASSLLRQGYSYNEQYF; CDR3nt: TGCGCCAGCAGCTTGCTCCGACAGGGGTACTCCTACAATGAGCAGTACTTC